Listed below are T cell receptor beta chains from one sample, sequenced in a study of blood T cell repertoires in COVID-19. Sequenced by immunoSEQ multiplex PCR; TCRdb stores in-frame clones only, minus some. The data contain 98,000 or so clones, around 84% of them singletons. Input material: peripheral blood. Receptors originate from a man in his sixties with acute or convalescent COVID-19. The CDR3 runs from the conserved cysteine through the conserved F or W. Fields, in order: J gene, V gene, clone size, CDR3 length, D gene, CDR3 DNA, CDR3 protein. A D gene is named only where the DNA matches it firmly. Clone size is stated in some rows and not others, as once, few, many or a class when expanded.

TRBJ2-5	TRBV19	once	12	.	TGTGCCAGTAGTTCACTCGGAGAGACCCAGTACTTC	CASSSLGETQYF
TRBJ1-5	TRBV19	.	13	.	TGTGCCAGTAGTATTGGTCAGTATCAGCCCCAGCATTTT	CASSIGQYQPQHF
TRBJ2-5	TRBV29-1	.	12	TRBD2	TGCAGCTTCTCTTCGGGGGGAGAGACCCAGTACTTC	CSFSSGGETQYF
TRBJ2-7	TRBV11-3	few	13	TRBD1	TGTGCCAGCAGCCGAGGACAGGGCTACGAGCAGTACTTC	CASSRGQGYEQYF
TRBJ2-2	TRBV7-6	few	15	TRBD1	TGTGCCAGCAGCTTGGGACAGGGTCCCACCGGGGAGCTGTTTTTT	CASSLGQGPTGELFF
TRBJ1-5	TRBV27	.	16	.	TGTGCCAGCAGTTTACGGGGCGGGGGCGGCAATCAGCCCCAGCATTTT	CASSLRGGGGNQPQHF
TRBJ1-1	TRBV28	.	13	.	TGTGCCAGCAGCCCTTACAGTGGGAGAGAAGCTTTCTTT	CASSPYSGREAFF
TRBJ1-2	TRBV29-1	.	13	TRBD1	TGCAGCGTTCAGGGGGGGGACAGGGAAGGCTACACCTTC	CSVQGGDREGYTF
TRBJ2-1	TRBV15	once	16	TRBD2	TGTGCCACCAGCACCAACCCCGGGGGGGTGGGGAATGAGCAGTTCTTC	CATSTNPGGVGNEQFF
TRBJ2-7	TRBV7-9	.	15	TRBD1	TGTGCCAGCAGCTTATCGGGACAGGGGTCATCCGAGCAGTACTTC	CASSLSGQGSSEQYF
TRBJ1-5	TRBV11-2	.	12	TRBD1	TGTGCCAGCAGCCAAGGGGGCCAGCCCCAGCATTTT	CASSQGGQPQHF
TRBJ2-7	TRBV18	.	13	.	TGTGCCAGCTCCCAAGGGGGGGTCTACGAGCAGTACTTC	CASSQGGVYEQYF
TRBJ2-1	TRBV9	.	16	.	TGTGCCAGCAGCGTTACCACTACCACGGCTTACAATGAGCAGTTCTTC	CASSVTTTTAYNEQFF
TRBJ1-5	TRBV6-1	.	10	.	TGTGCCAGCAGTGAGCTAGCAATCCATTTT	CASSELAIHF
TRBJ2-2	TRBV11-1	.	16	.	TGTGCCAGCAGTTTTCTTGAGCGGCCTCCCGCCGGGGAGCTGTTTTTT	CASSFLERPPAGELFF
TRBJ2-2	TRBV7-7	once	13	.	TGTGCTAGCAGCTTAGGGAGCACCGGGGAGCTGTTTTTT	CASSLGSTGELFF